The present T cell receptor (beta chain) was sequenced within a study of T cells in Graves' hyperthyroidism and ophthalmopathy. Amplified TCR beta CDR3 regions came from RNA transcripts. Researchers ran a first-round RT-PCR on the TCR CDR3 using the HTBI primer set. TCRdb fed the multiplex PCR reads into MiXCR, producing one record per CDR3 protein. Here the sample spans about 600,000 distinct CDR3 sequences, roughly 16% being singletons. Germline V gene data show CDR1 as DFQATT and CDR2 as SNEGSKA (reference sequence). Trimming took off 2 bases at V and 2 bases at J, with 9 bases between the two ends. CDR3 length equals 13 residues. In its sample, this clonotype was seen many times.

The clonotype originates from a woman between 40 and 55 years old with Graves' ophthalmopathy. This sequence joins TRBV20-1 and TRBJ1-2; D is ambiguous. Sequenced sample: blood. This CDR3 is CSARQTVNYGYTF. CDR3 DNA: TGCAGTGCTAGACAGACCGTCAACTATGGCTACACCTTC.